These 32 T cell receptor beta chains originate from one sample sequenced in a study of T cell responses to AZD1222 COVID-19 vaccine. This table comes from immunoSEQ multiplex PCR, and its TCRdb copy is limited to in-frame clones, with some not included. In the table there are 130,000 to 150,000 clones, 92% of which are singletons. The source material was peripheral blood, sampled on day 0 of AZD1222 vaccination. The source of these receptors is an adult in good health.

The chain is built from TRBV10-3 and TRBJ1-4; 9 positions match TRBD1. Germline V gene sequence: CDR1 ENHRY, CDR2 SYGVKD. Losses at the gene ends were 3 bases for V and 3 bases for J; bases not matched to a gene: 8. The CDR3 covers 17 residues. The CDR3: CAISDPNRGRANEKLFF. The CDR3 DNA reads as TGTGCCATCAGTGACCCTAACAGGGGGCGAGCTAATGAAAAACTGTTTTTT.

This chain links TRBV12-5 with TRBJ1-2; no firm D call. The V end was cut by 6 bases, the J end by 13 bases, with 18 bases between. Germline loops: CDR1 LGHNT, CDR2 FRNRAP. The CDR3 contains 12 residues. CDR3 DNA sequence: TGTGCTAGTGGACCCCCCGCGACATACGCCACCTTC. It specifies CASGPPATYATF.

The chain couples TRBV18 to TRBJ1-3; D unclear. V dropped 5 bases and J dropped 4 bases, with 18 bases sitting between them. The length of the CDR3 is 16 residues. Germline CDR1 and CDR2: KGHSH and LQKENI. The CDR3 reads CASSSSQGGPGNTIYF. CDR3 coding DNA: TGTGCCAGCTCATCGTCGCAAGGAGGGCCAGGAAACACCATATATTTT.

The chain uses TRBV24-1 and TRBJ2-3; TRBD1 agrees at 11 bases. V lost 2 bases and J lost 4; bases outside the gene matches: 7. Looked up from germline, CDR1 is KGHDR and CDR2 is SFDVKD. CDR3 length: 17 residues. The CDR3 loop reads CATSDSMGGQGADTQYF. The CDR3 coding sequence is TGTGCCACCAGTGATTCGATGGGGGGACAGGGGGCAGATACGCAGTATTTT.

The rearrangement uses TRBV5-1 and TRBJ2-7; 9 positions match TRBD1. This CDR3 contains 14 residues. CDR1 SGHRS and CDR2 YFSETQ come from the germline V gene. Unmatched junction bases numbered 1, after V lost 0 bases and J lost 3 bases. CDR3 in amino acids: CASSLEDRGYEQYF. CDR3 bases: TGCGCCAGCAGCTTGGAGGACAGGGGCTACGAGCAGTACTTC.

The CDR3 DNA is TGTGCTAGTGGTTTGGTACTTGATGGCGGAGTCGACTCCGAGACCCAGTACTTC. It specifies CASGLVLDGGVDSETQYF. V and J are TRBV12-5 and TRBJ2-5; D unresolved. V was trimmed by 0 bases and J by 5 bases, leaving 22 bases between them. CDR3 length: 18 residues. Germline CDR1 and CDR2: LGHNT and FRNRAP.

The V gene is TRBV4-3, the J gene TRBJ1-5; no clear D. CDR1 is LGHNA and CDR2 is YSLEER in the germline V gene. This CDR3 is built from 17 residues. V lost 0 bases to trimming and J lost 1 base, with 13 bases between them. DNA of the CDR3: TGCGCCAGCAGCCAAGATTTAGTTTCAGCGAGCAATCAGCCCCAGCATTTT. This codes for CASSQDLVSASNQPQHF.

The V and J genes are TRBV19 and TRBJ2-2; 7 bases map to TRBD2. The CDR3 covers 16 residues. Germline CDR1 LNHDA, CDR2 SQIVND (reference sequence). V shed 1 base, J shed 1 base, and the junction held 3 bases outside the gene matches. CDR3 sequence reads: CASSIVLAVNTGELFF. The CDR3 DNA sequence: TGTGCCAGTAGTATAGTTCTAGCGGTGAACACCGGGGAGCTGTTTTTT.

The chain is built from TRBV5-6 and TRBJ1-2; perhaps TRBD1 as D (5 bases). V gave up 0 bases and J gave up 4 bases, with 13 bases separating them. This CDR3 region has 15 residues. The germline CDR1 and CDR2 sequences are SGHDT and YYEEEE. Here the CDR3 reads CASSLGGGSSYGYTF. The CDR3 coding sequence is TGTGCCAGCAGCTTGGGCGGGGGGAGTAGCTATGGCTACACCTTC.

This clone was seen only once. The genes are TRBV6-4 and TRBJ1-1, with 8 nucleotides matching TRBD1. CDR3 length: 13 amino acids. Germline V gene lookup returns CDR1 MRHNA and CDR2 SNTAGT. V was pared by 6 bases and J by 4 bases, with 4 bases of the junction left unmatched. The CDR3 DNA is TGTGCCAGCAGCAGTGACAGGGGCACTGAAGCTTTCTTT. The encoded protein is CASSSDRGTEAFF.

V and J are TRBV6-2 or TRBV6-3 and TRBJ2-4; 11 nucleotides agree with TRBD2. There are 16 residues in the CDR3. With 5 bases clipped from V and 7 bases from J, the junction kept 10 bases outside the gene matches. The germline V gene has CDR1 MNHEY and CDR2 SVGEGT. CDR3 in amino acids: CASSQLLAGGWNIQYF. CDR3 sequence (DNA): TGTGCCAGCAGTCAACTGCTAGCGGGGGGTTGGAACATTCAGTACTTC.

Here the CDR3 DNA reads TGTGCCAGCAGCCGGGACCGGGGAACAGATACGCAGTATTTT. This sequence encodes CASSRDRGTDTQYF. V gene TRBV5-4 combines with J gene TRBJ2-3; tentatively, D is TRBD1 or TRBD2 (5 bases each). Germline-derived CDR1 and CDR2 are SGHNT and YYREEE (reference sequence). The CDR3 runs to 14 residues. Trimming took 4 bases from V and 3 from J, leaving 12 bases between them. Combining the CDR3 with reference TRBV5-4 and TRBJ2-3 gives the whole variable domain ETGVTQSPTHLIKTRGQQVTLRCSSQSGHNTVSWYQQALGQGPQFIFQYYREEENGRGNFPPRFSGLQFPNYSSELNVNALELDDSALYLCASSRDRGTDTQYFGPGTRLTVL.

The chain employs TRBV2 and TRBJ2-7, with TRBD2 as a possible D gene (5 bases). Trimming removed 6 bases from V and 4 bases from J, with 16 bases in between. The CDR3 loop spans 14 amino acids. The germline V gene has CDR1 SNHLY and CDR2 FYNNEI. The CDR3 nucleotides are TGTGCCAGCAGGACGGGATCCCAAGGGTACGAGCAGTACTTC. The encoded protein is CASRTGSQGYEQYF.

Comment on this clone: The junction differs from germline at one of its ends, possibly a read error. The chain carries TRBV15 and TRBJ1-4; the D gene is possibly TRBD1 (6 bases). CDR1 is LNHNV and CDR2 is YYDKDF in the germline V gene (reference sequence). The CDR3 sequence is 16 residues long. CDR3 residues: CATNRGGDGENEKLFF. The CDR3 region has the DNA TGTGCCACCAACAGAGGGGGGGACGGTGAGAATGAAAAACTGTTTTTT.

This chain's CDR3 is CASASGGSSYNEQFF. In nucleotides, the CDR3 is TGTGCTAGTGCCTCGGGGGGCAGCTCCTACAATGAGCAGTTCTTC. This rearrangement joins TRBV12-5 to TRBJ2-1; TRBD2 might be the D (7 bases). Germline assignment: CDR1 LGHNT and CDR2 FRNRAP. Trimming pared 7 bases from V and 0 bases from J, leaving 13 bases between. This CDR3 comprises 15 residues.

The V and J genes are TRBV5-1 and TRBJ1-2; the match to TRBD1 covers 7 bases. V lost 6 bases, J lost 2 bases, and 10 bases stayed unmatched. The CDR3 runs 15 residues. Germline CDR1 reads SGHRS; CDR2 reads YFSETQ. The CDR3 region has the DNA TGCGCCAGCACCCACACAGGGGTTGAGAACTATGGCTACACCTTC. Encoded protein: CASTHTGVENYGYTF.

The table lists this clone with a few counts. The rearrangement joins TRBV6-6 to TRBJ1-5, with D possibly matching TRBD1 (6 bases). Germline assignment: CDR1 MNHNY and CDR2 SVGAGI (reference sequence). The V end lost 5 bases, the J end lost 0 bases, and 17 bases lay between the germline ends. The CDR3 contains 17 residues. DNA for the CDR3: TGTGCCAGCAGTCGTAGCGCGGACAGCCTTAGCAATCAGCCCCAGCATTTT. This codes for CASSRSADSLSNQPQHF.

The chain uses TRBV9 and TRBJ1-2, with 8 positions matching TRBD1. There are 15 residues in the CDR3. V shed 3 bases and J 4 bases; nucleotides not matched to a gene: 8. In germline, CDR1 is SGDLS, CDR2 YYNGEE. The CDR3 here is CASSAPGQDIYGYTF. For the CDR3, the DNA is TGTGCCAGCAGCGCCCCGGGACAGGATATCTATGGCTACACCTTC.

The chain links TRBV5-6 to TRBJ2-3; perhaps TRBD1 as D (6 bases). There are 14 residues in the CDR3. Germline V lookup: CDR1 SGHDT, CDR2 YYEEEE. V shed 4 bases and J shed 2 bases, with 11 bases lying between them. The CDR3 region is CASSMGTSTDTQYF. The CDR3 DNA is TGTGCCAGCAGCATGGGGACATCCACAGATACGCAGTATTTT.

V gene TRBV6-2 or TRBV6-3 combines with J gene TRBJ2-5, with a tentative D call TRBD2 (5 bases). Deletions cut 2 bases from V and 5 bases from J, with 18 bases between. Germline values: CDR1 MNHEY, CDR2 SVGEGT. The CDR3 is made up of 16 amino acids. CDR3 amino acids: CASSYPFAGSEETQYF. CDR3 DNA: TGTGCCAGCAGTTACCCTTTCGCTGGTAGCGAGGAGACCCAGTACTTC.

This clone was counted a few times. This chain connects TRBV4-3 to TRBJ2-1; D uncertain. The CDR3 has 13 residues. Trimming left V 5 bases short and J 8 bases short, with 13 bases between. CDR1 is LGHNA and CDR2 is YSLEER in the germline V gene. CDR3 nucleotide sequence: TGCGCCAGCAGCGAGGTCTTAGGTGATGAGCAGTTCTTC. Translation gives CASSEVLGDEQFF.

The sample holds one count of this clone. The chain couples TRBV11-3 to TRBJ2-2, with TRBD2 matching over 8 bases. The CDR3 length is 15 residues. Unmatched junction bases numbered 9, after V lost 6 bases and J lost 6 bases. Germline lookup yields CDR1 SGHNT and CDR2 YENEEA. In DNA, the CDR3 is TGTGCCAGCAGTACCGGGGGGGCGCCCGCCGGGGAGCTGTTTTTT. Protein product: CASSTGGAPAGELFF.

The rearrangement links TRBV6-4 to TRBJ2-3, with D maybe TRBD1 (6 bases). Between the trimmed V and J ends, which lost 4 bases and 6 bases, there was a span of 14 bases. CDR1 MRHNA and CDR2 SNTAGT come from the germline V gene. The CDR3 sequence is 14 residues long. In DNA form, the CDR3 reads TGTGCCAGCAGTGCACAGGGCCGAGGGGATACGCAGTATTTT. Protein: CASSAQGRGDTQYF.

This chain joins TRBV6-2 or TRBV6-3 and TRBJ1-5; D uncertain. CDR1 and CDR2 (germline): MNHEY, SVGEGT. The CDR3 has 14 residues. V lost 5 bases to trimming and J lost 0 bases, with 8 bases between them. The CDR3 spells CASSRGNSNQPQHF. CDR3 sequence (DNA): TGTGCCAGCAGTCGAGGGAATAGCAATCAGCCCCAGCATTTT.

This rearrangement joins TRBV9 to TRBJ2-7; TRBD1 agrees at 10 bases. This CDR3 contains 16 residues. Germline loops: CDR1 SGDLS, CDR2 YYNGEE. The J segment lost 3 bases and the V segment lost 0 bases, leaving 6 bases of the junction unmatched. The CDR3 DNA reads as TGTGCCAGCAGCGTAGATGGGACAGGGGACCTCTACGAGCAGTACTTC. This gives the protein CASSVDGTGDLYEQYF.

The CDR3 DNA reads TGTGCCAGCAGCGCATCGACAGGGTTTGGCTACACCTTC. Protein sequence: CASSASTGFGYTF. This sequence joins TRBV9 and TRBJ1-2, with TRBD1 matching 7 bases. Losses at the gene ends were 3 bases for V and 7 bases for J; bases not matched to a gene: 6. Germline lookup yields CDR1 SGDLS and CDR2 YYNGEE. This CDR3 has 13 amino acids. The variable domain in full, with the rest retrieved from reference TRBV9 and TRBJ1-2, is DSGVTQTPKHLITATGQRVTLRCSPRSGDLSVYWYQQSLDQGLQFLIQYYNGEERAKGNILERFSAQQFPDLHSELNLSSLELGDSALYFCASSASTGFGYTFGSGTRLTVV.

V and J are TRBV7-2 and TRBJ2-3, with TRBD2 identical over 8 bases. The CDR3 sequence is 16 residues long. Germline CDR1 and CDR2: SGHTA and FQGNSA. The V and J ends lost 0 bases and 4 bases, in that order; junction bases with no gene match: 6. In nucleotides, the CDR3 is TGTGCCAGCAGCTTAGCGGGTGGCGGGGGGTCAGATACGCAGTATTTT. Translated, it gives CASSLAGGGGSDTQYF.

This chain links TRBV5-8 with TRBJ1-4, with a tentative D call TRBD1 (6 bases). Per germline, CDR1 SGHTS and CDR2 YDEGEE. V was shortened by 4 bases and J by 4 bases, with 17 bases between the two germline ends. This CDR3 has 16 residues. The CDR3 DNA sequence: TGTGCCAGCAGCCGCACTGACAGGTCCTTTAATGAAAAACTGTTTTTT. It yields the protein CASSRTDRSFNEKLFF.

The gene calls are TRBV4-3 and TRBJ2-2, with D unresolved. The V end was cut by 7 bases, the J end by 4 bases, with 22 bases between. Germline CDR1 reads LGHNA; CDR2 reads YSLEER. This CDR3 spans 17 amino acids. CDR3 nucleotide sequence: TGCGCCAGCACTATATTGACAAGGGAAGAGGTCACCGGGGAGCTGTTTTTT. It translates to CASTILTREEVTGELFF.

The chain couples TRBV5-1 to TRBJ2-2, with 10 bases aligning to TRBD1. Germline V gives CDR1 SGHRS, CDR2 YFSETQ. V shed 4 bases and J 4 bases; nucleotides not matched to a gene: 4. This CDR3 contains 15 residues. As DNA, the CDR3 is TGCGCCAGCAGCGTCCGGGACAGGGGCACCGGGGAGCTGTTTTTT. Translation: CASSVRDRGTGELFF.

The CDR3 loop reads CATYPWRYGNQPQHF. CDR3 coding DNA: TGTGCCACATATCCGTGGAGATACGGCAATCAGCCCCAGCATTTT. The chain joins TRBV27 to TRBJ1-5, with D hard to call. The V gene lost 10 bases and the J gene lost 2 bases, with 18 bases spanning the gap. This CDR3 has 15 residues. The germline V gene encodes CDR1 MNHEY and CDR2 SMNVEV (reference sequence).

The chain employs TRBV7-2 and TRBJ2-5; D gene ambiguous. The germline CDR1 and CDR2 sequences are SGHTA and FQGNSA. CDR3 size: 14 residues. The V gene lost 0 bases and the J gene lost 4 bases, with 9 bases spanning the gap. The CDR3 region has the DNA TGTGCCAGCAGCTTAGCGCACACGGGAGAGACCCAGTACTTC. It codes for CASSLAHTGETQYF.